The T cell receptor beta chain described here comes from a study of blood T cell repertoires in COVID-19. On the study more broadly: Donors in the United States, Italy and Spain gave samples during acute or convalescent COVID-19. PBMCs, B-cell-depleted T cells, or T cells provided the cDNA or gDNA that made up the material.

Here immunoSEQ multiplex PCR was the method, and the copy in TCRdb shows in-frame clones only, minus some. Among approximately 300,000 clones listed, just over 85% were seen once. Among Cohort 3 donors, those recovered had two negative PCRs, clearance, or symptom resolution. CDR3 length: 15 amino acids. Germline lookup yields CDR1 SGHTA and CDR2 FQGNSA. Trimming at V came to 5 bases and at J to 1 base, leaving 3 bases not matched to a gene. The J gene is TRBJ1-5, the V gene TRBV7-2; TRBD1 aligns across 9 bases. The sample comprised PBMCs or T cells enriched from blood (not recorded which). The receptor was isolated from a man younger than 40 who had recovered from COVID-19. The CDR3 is CASSNRGLSNQPQHF. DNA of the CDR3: TGTGCCAGCAGCAACAGGGGGCTGAGCAATCAGCCCCAGCATTTT.